The clone carrying this T cell receptor beta chain was detected only once. The antigen remains undetermined. Trimming removed 1 base at V and 8 bases at J, with 6 bases between. Germline values: CDR1 LGHNT, CDR2 FRNRAP. The CDR3 spans 12 residues. The data stem from a study of blood T cells in healthy people across ages. Study information: Template switching picked up about one barcoded beta molecule for each two T cells. Overall study results and limits: Unsorted PBMCs blocked a conclusive comparison of naive and antigen-experienced cells.

Using a J-beta primer mix together with a sample-barcoded 5' primer, a second PCR was run for roughly 7 to 11 cycles. Each CDR3 protein gets one entry after TCRdb re-called the 5' RACE reads with MiXCR. There are about 1.6 million distinct CDR3 sequences in the sample; almost 35% occur only once, and approximately 10% lies in the top ten. Material for sequencing was blood. V and J are TRBV12-5 and TRBJ2-1; D unclear. The source of this sequence is a woman aged 30 to 39 in good health. CDR3 residues: CASGLAHDEQFF. CDR3 in DNA: TGTGCTAGTGGTTTGGCCCACGATGAGCAGTTCTTC.